The 20 T cell receptor beta chains in this list originate from one sample, sequenced in a study of regulatory T cells in long-lasting Graves disease. Researchers made TCR beta libraries by using iRepertoire HTBI primers and running Arm-PCR on CDR3 regions. TCRdb re-derived calls from the multiplex PCR reads in MiXCR, one entry per CDR3 protein. The table shows approximately 690,000 distinct CDR3 sequences, with 25% to 35% occurring only once. Time point specified: persistent/refractory GD, antithyroid drugs over 5 years with positive TRAb. Scientists built the TCR library using RNA that was extracted from PBMCs. The specimen comprised peripheral blood mononuclear cells (PBMCs), sampled when the disease was refractory, from a patient treated with antithyroid drugs. Receptors were obtained from a female donor with Graves disease.

The chain couples TRBV9 to TRBJ2-7; 10 positions agree with TRBD2. From germline, CDR1 is SGDLS and CDR2 YYNGEE. The CDR3 has 13 residues. V trimming: 3 bases; J trimming: 6 bases; junction bases outside the gene matches: 3. CDR3 protein: CASSARTSGEQYF. The CDR3 bases are TGTGCCAGCAGCGCTAGGACTAGCGGCGAGCAGTACTTC. Based on the CDR3 plus reference TRBV9 and TRBJ2-7, the full variable domain is DSGVTQTPKHLITATGQRVTLRCSPRSGDLSVYWYQQSLDQGLQFLIQYYNGEERAKGNILERFSAQQFPDLHSELNLSSLELGDSALYFCASSARTSGEQYFGPGTRLTVT.

This clonotype was found a few times. The V call is TRBV20-1, the J call TRBJ2-5; the match to TRBD2 covers 8 bases. This CDR3 has 14 residues. V was pared by 5 bases and J by 4 bases, with 9 bases of the junction left unmatched. Germline V gene data show CDR1 as DFQATT and CDR2 as SNEGSKA (reference sequence). For the CDR3, the DNA is TGCAGTGCTCGTATTAGCGGGATTGCAGAGACCCAGTACTTC. The encoded protein is CSARISGIAETQYF.

This clonotype was counted between two and nine times. The rearrangement joins TRBV12-3 or TRBV12-4 to TRBJ1-5; maybe TRBD1 (5 bases). The CDR3 loop spans 11 amino acids. V was clipped by 5 bases and J by 10 bases, with 9 bases between them. CDR3 loop: CASSNGTPQHF. As DNA, the CDR3 is TGTGCCAGCAGTAATGGGACCCCCCAGCATTTT.

This clonotype has a count of ten or more. The chain couples TRBV12-3 or TRBV12-4 to TRBJ2-5, with 8 bases aligning to TRBD2. This CDR3 is built from 16 residues. J lost 2 bases, V lost 5 bases, and 10 bases had no gene match. The CDR3 region is CASSPRGTSGQETQYF. DNA of the CDR3: TGTGCCAGCAGTCCACGCGGGACTAGTGGGCAAGAGACCCAGTACTTC.

The chain carries TRBV10-3 and TRBJ1-1; D is uncertain. There are 13 residues in the CDR3. V lost 4 bases and J 2 bases, leaving 8 bases between the germline ends. Germline V gives CDR1 ENHRY, CDR2 SYGVKD. The CDR3 region is CAISGVGNTEAFF. In DNA, the CDR3 is TGTGCCATCAGTGGAGTCGGCAACACTGAAGCTTTCTTT.

This clonotype was found a few times. This sequence joins TRBV27 and TRBJ1-1, with TRBD1 matching 7 bases. The CDR3 sequence is 13 residues long. From germline, CDR1 is MNHEY and CDR2 SMNVEV (reference sequence). After removal of 6 bases from V and 4 bases from J, the junction contained 5 bases not matched to a gene. The CDR3 loop reads CASRTQGGTEAFF. The CDR3 DNA is TGTGCCAGCAGAACTCAGGGGGGCACTGAAGCTTTCTTT.

The chain joins TRBV7-9 to TRBJ1-1; no clear D. Germline V gene lookup returns CDR1 SEHNR and CDR2 FQNEAQ (reference sequence). Trimming took 3 bases from V and 2 from J, leaving 4 bases between them. The CDR3 has 12 amino acids. The CDR3 region is CASSFYNTEAFF. CDR3 DNA: TGTGCCAGCAGCTTCTACAACACTGAAGCTTTCTTT.

The V and J genes are TRBV29-1 and TRBJ1-2; D is perhaps TRBD1 (5 bases). CDR1 and CDR2 from the germline V gene are SQVTM and ANQGSEA. Trimming pared 6 bases from V and 4 bases from J, leaving 24 bases between. This CDR3 comprises 16 residues. The DNA for the CDR3 is TGCAGCGTCGAACAGACCGGGACCCCGATGTCCTATGGCTACACCTTC. Translation gives CSVEQTGTPMSYGYTF.

This clonotype has a count of ten or more. This chain links TRBV2 with TRBJ1-1; a weak D match, TRBD1 (5 bases). Germline V gives CDR1 SNHLY, CDR2 FYNNEI. The CDR3 spans 14 residues. The V end was cut by 6 bases, the J end by 9 bases, with 20 bases between. DNA of the CDR3: TGTGCCAGCAGAGACGGGACTGCCGGAGGGAAAGCTTTCTTT. This codes for CASRDGTAGGKAFF.

On this clonotype itself: A much larger clone is a single base away; this may be a read error. The chain recombines TRBV6-1 with TRBJ2-7, with 9 bases matching TRBD2. This CDR3 has 13 amino acids. Per the germline V gene, CDR1 is MNHNS and CDR2 is SASEGT. The trim removed 7 bases at V and 4 bases at J, leaving 5 bases unmatched. CDR3 coding DNA: TGTGCCAGCATGCGGGAGGGCGCGTACGAGCAGTACTTC. Amino acids: CASMREGAYEQYF.

This rearrangement joins TRBV7-9 to TRBJ1-2, with 8 bases matching TRBD1. The CDR3 loop spans 18 amino acids. Unmatched junction bases numbered 17, after V lost 3 bases and J lost 5 bases. Looked up from germline, CDR1 is SEHNR and CDR2 is FQNEAQ (reference sequence). Written as DNA, the CDR3 is TGTGCCAGCAGCTTTAGTTCGGTGGGGCAGGGGGCGCATTATGGCTACACCTTC. Translating it yields CASSFSSVGQGAHYGYTF.

The chain is built from TRBV6-1 and TRBJ2-2; tentatively, D is TRBD1 (6 bases). The length of the CDR3 is 13 residues. Per the germline V gene, CDR1 is MNHNS and CDR2 is SASEGT. V dropped 5 bases and J dropped 5 bases, with 9 bases sitting between them. This CDR3 is CASSRQETGELFF. In DNA, the CDR3 is TGTGCCAGCAGTAGACAGGAGACCGGGGAGCTGTTTTTT.

V is TRBV7-3 and J is TRBJ1-6; 8 positions agree with TRBD1. With 5 bases clipped from V and 7 bases from J, the junction kept 7 bases outside the gene matches. CDR1 and CDR2 (germline): SGHTA, FQGTGA. This CDR3 has 15 amino acids. The CDR3 sequence is CASSPGGQENSPLHF. The CDR3 nucleotides read TGTGCCAGCAGCCCAGGGGGACAGGAGAATTCACCCCTCCACTTT.

This clonotype was observed many times. The J gene is TRBJ2-5, the V gene TRBV6-1, with 9 bases matching TRBD2. The CDR3 spans 12 residues. Germline-derived CDR1 and CDR2 are MNHNS and SASEGT. V was pared by 6 bases and J by 4 bases, with 0 bases of the junction left unmatched. CDR3 protein: CASRLAGETQYF. The CDR3 region has the DNA TGTGCCAGCAGACTAGCGGGAGAGACCCAGTACTTC.

The table lists this clonotype with many counts. The chain carries TRBV28 and TRBJ1-3, with D unclear. This CDR3 has 12 residues. V shed 3 bases and J shed 3 bases, with 3 bases lying between them. Looked up from germline, CDR1 is MDHEN and CDR2 is SYDVKM. DNA of the CDR3: TGTGCCAGCAGTTTCGGTGGAAACACCATATATTTT. Translated: CASSFGGNTIYF.

CDR3 sequence: CASSVGRGSPLHF. CDR3 bases: TGTGCCAGCAGCGTAGGTAGGGGGTCACCCCTCCACTTT. The rearrangement links TRBV9 to TRBJ1-6, with a weak D call TRBD1 (6 bases). Trimming left V 0 bases short and J 10 bases short, with 8 bases between. In germline, CDR1 is SGDLS, CDR2 YYNGEE. CDR3 length: 13 residues. Together with reference TRBV9 and TRBJ1-6, the CDR3 gives the full variable domain: DSGVTQTPKHLITATGQRVTLRCSPRSGDLSVYWYQQSLDQGLQFLIQYYNGEERAKGNILERFSAQQFPDLHSELNLSSLELGDSALYFCASSVGRGSPLHFGNGTRLTVT.

This chain links TRBV27 with TRBJ1-1; D not certain. V lost 7 bases and J lost 7, with 16 bases in between. CDR1 and CDR2 from the germline V gene are MNHEY and SMNVEV (reference sequence). The CDR3 sequence is 13 residues long. The CDR3 DNA reads as TGTGCCAGCAACCCCCATGAGGGAGGTGAAGCTTTCTTT. This codes for CASNPHEGGEAFF.

The chain recombines TRBV12-3 or TRBV12-4 with TRBJ2-7, with 12 bases fitting TRBD2. The CDR3 runs to 18 residues. V lost 3 bases and J lost 0; bases outside the gene matches: 9. The chain's CDR3 is CASSFPPPTSGGSYEQYF. For the CDR3, the DNA is TGTGCCAGCAGTTTCCCGCCCCCGACTAGCGGGGGCTCCTACGAGCAGTACTTC.

This clonotype showed up just a few times. The chain combines TRBV7-2 with TRBJ1-2, with D possibly matching TRBD1 (6 bases). In germline, CDR1 is SGHTA, CDR2 FQGNSA. The CDR3 extends over 14 amino acids. V was shortened by 3 bases and J by 4 bases, with 12 bases between the two germline ends. This chain's CDR3 is CASSFGGQPYGYTF. Written as DNA, the CDR3 is TGTGCCAGCAGCTTCGGGGGACAACCCTATGGCTACACCTTC. Filled out from reference TRBV7-2 and TRBJ1-2, the complete variable domain reads GAGVSQSPSNKVTEKGKDVELRCDPISGHTALYWYRQSLGQGLEFLIYFQGNSAPDKSGLPSDRFSAERTGGSVSTLTIQRTQQEDSAVYLCASSFGGQPYGYTFGSGTRLTVV.

With regard to this clonotype: At one end the junction does not follow the germline gene, possibly because of a read error. The chain is built from TRBV18 and TRBJ1-4; D possibly corresponds to TRBD1 (5 bases). The CDR3 consists of 16 residues. Looked up from germline, CDR1 is KGHSH and CDR2 is LQKENI. Written as DNA, the CDR3 is TGTGCCAGCTCCCCACTGGGACCGGGAGCAAATGAAAAACTGTTTTTT. Translation: CASSPLGPGANEKLFF. The variable domain in full, completed from reference TRBV18 and TRBJ1-4, reads NAGVMQNPRHLVRRRGQEARLRCSPMKGHSHVYWYRQLPEEGLKFMVYLQKENIIDESGMPKERFSAEFPKEGPSILRIQQVVRGDSAAYFCASSPLGPGANEKLFFGSGTQLSVL.